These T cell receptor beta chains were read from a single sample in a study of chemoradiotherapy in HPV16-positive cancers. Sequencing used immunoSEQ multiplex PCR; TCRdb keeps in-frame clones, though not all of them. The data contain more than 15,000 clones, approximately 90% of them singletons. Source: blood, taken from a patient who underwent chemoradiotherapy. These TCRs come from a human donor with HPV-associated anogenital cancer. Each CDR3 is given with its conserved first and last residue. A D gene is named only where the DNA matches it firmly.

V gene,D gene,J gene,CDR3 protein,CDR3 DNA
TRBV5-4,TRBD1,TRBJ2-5,CASSLTGTGGIETQYF,TGTGCCAGCAGCTTAACCGGGACAGGGGGCATCGAGACCCAGTACTTC
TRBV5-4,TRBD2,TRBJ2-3,CASSASGGTTDTQYF,TGTGCCAGCAGCGCAAGCGGGGGGACCACAGATACGCAGTATTTT
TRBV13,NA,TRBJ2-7,CASRRAATGTYEQYF,TGTGCCAGCAGACGAGCAGCCACAGGAACCTACGAGCAGTACTTC
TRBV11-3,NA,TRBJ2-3,CASSLGNTDTQYF,TGTGCCAGCAGCTTAGGTAACACAGATACGCAGTATTTT
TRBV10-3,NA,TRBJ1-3,CAATRDPGPGNTIYF,TGTGCCGCAACGCGGGACCCGGGGCCTGGAAACACCATATATTTT
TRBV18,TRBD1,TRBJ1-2,CASSPDRGRGYTF,TGTGCCAGCTCACCTGACAGGGGGCGAGGCTACACCTTC
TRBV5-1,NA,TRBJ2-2,CASSPGATRRGELFF,TGCGCCAGCAGCCCCGGGGCCACCCGGCGAGGGGAGCTGTTTTTT
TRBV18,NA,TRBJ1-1,CASFPGLNTEAFF,TGTGCCAGCTTTCCAGGGTTGAACACTGAAGCTTTCTTT
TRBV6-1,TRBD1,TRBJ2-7,CASSEMGQGSYEQYF,TGTGCCAGCAGTGAAATGGGACAGGGATCCTACGAGCAGTACTTC
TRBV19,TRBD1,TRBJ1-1,CASSTGQEVTEAFF,TGTGCCAGTAGTACGGGACAGGAAGTAACTGAAGCTTTCTTT
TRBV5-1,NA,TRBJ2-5,CASSFQDGKTQYF,TGCGCCAGCAGCTTTCAGGACGGGAAGACCCAGTACTTC
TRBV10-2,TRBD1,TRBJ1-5,CASSGDRGLPQHF,TGCGCCAGCAGTGGGGACAGGGGACTGCCCCAGCATTTT
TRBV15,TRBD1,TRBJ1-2,CATSRSGTGVYGYTF,TGTGCCACCAGCCGTTCCGGGACAGGCGTCTATGGCTACACCTTC
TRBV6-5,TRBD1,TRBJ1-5,CASSYIPGQGDQPQHF,TGTGCCAGCAGTTATATCCCGGGACAGGGCGATCAGCCCCAGCATTTT
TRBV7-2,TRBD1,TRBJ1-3,CASSRGQGSGNTIYF,TGTGCCAGCAGTCGCGGACAGGGCTCTGGAAACACCATATATTTT
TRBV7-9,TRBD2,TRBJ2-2,CASSGIAGGPGTGELFF,TGTGCCAGCAGCGGAATAGCGGGGGGGCCGGGGACCGGGGAGCTGTTTTTT
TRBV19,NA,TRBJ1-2,CASSIRAEYGYTF,TGTGCCAGTAGTATTCGGGCAGAGTATGGCTACACCTTC